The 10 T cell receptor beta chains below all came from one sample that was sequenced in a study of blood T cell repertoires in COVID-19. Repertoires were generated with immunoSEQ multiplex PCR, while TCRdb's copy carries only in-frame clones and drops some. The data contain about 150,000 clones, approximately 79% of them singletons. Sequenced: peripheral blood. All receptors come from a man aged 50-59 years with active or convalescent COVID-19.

The chain's CDR3 is CATLTTPYGYTF. CDR3 coding DNA: TGTGCCACTTTGACAACCCCCTATGGCTACACCTTC. The genes are TRBV28 and TRBJ1-2; D gene ambiguous. This CDR3 is 12 amino acids long. V was pared by 10 bases and J by 4 bases, with 13 bases between. CDR1 and CDR2 (germline): MDHEN, SYDVKM.

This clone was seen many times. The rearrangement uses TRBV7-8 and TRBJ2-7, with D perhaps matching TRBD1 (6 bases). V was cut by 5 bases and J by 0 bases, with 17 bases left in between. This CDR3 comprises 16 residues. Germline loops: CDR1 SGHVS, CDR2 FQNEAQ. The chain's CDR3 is CASSQLGQPSSYEQYF. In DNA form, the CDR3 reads TGTGCCAGCAGCCAACTCGGACAGCCGAGCTCCTACGAGCAGTACTTC.

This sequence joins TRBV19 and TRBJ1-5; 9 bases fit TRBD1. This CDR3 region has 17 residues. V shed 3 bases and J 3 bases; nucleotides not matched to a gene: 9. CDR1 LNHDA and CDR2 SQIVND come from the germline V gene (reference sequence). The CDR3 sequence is CASSMGTGFVNNQPQHF. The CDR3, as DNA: TGTGCCAGTAGTATGGGGACAGGGTTTGTGAACAATCAGCCCCAGCATTTT.

CDR3 residues: CASNPLGGAKNIQYF. The CDR3 DNA follows: TGTGCCAGTAACCCCTTAGGGGGAGCCAAAAACATTCAGTACTTC. The genes are TRBV19 and TRBJ2-4, with D possibly matching TRBD1 (6 bases). Trimming shortened V by 7 bases and J by 0 bases, and 13 bases separated the two germline ends. Germline V lookup: CDR1 LNHDA, CDR2 SQIVND (reference sequence). The CDR3 length is 15 residues.

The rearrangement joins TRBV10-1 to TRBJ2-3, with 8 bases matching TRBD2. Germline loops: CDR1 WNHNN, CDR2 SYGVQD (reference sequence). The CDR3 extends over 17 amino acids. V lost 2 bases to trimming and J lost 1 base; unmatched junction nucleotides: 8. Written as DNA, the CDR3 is TGCGCCAGCAGTGAGCCGGAGCGGGAGTGGGGCACAGATACGCAGTATTTT. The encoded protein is CASSEPEREWGTDTQYF.

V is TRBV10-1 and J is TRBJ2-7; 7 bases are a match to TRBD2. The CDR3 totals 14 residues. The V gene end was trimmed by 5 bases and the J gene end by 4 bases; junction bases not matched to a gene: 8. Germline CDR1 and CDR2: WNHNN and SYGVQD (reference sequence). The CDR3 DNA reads TGCGCCAGCAGTCCAGCGGGGTTCGGGTACGAGCAGTACTTC. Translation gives CASSPAGFGYEQYF.

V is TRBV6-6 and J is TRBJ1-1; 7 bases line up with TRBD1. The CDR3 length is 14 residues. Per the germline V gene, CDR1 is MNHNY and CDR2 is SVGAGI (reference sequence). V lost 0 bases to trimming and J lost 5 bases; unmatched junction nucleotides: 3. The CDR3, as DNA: TGTGCCAGCAGTTACTCACAGGGGCAAACTGAAGCTTTCTTT. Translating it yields CASSYSQGQTEAFF.

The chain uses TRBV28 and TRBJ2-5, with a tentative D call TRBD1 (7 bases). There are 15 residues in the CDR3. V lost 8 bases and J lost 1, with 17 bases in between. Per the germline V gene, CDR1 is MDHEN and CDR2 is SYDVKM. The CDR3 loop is CASGARQGGQETQYF. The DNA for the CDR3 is TGTGCCAGCGGGGCCCGACAGGGAGGCCAAGAGACCCAGTACTTC.

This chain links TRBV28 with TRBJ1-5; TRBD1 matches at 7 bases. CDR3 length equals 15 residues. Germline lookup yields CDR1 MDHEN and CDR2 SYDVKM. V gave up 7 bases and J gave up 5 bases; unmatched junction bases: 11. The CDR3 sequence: CASTLRDSPHQPQHF. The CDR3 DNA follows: TGTGCCAGCACCCTTAGGGACAGCCCTCATCAGCCCCAGCATTTT. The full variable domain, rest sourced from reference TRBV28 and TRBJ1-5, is DVKVTQSSRYLVKRTGEKVFLECVQDMDHENMFWYRQDPGLGLRLIYFSYDVKMKEKGDIPEGYSVSREKKERFSLILESASTNQTSMYLCASTLRDSPHQPQHFGDGTRLSIL.

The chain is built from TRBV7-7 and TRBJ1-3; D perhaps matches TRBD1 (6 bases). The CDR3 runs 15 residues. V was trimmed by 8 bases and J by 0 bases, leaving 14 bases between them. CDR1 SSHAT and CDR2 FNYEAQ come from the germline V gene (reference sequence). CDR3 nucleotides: TGTGCCAGCGGAGAGGGGGTTCACTCTGGAAACACCATATATTTT. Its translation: CASGEGVHSGNTIYF.